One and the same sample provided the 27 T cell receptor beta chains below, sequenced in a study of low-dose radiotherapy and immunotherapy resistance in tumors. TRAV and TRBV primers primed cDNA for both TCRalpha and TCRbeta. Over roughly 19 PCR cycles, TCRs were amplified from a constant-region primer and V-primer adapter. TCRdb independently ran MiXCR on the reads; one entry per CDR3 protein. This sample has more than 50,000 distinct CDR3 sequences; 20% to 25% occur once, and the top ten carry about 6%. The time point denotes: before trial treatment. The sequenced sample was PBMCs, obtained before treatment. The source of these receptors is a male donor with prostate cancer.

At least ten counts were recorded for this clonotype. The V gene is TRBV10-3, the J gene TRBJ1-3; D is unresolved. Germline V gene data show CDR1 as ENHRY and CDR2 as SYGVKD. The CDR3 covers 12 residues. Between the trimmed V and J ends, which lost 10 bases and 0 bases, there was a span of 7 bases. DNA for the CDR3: TGTGCCAACCGGGGCTCTGGAAACACCATATATTTT. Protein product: CANRGSGNTIYF.

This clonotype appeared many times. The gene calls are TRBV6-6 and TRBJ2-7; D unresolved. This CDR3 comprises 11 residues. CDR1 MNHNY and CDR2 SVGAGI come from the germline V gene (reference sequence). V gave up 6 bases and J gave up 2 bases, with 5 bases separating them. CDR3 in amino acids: CASSPAYEQYF. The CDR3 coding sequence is TGTGCCAGCAGCCCAGCCTACGAGCAGTACTTC.

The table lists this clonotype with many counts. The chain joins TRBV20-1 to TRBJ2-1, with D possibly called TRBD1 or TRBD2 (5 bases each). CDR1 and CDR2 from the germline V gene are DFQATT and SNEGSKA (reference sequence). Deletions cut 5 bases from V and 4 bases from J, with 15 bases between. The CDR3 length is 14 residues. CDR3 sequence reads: CSAQVGDRYNEQFF. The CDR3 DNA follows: TGCAGTGCTCAAGTGGGGGATAGGTACAATGAGCAGTTCTTC.

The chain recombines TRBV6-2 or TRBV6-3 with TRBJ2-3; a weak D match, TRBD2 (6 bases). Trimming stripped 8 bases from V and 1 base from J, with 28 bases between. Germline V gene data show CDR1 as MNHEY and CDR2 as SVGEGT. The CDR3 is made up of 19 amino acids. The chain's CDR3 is CASPPGRESPISGTDTQYF. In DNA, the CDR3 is TGTGCCAGCCCACCGGGGCGGGAATCACCCATTAGCGGCACAGATACGCAGTATTTT.

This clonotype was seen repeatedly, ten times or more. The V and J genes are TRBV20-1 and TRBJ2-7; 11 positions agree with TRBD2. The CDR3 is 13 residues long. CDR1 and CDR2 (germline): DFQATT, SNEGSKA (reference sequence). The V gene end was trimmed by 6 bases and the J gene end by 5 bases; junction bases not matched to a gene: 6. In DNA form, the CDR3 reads TGCAGTGCAGCAACTAGCGGGAGACACGAGCAGTACTTC. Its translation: CSAATSGRHEQYF.

CDR3 sequence: CASSSTSGLTDTQYF. The CDR3 DNA sequence: TGCGCCAGCAGCTCGACTAGCGGACTCACAGATACGCAGTATTTT. This chain links TRBV5-1 with TRBJ2-3; the match to TRBD2 covers 9 bases. CDR1 and CDR2 from the germline V gene are SGHRS and YFSETQ. With V trimmed by 3 bases and J by 2 bases, 4 bases remained unmatched. The CDR3 sequence is 15 residues long.

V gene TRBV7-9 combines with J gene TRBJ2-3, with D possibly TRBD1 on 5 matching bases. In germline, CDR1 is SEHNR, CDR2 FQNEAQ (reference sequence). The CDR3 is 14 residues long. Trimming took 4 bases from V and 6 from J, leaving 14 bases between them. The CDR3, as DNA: TGTGCCAGCAGCTACCAGGGCGGTGTGGATACGCAGTATTTT. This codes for CASSYQGGVDTQYF. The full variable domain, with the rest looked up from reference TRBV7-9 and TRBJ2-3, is DTGVSQNPRHKITKRGQNVTFRCDPISEHNRLYWYRQTLGQGPEFLTYFQNEAQLEKSRLLSDRFSAERPKGSFSTLEIQRTEQGDSAMYLCASSYQGGVDTQYFGPGTRLTVL.

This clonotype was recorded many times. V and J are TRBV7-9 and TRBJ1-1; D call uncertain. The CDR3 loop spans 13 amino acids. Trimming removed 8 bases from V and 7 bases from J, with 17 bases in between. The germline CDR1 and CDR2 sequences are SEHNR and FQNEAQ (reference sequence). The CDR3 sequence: CASFPFVGHEAFF. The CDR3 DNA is TGTGCCAGCTTTCCCTTTGTCGGGCATGAAGCTTTCTTT.

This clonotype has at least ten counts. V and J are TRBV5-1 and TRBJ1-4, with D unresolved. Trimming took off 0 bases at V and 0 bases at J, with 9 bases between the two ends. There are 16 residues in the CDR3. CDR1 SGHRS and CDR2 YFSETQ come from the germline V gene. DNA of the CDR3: TGCGCCAGCAGCTTGGGAAAGAGTCCAACTAATGAAAAACTGTTTTTT. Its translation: CASSLGKSPTNEKLFF.

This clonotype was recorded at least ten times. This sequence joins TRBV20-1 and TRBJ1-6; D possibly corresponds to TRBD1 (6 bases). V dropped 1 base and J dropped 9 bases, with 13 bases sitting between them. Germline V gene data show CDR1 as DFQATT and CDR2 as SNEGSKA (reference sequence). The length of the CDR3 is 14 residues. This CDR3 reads CSARVGGPSSPLHF. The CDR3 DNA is TGCAGTGCTAGAGTCGGGGGGCCGAGTTCACCCCTCCACTTT.

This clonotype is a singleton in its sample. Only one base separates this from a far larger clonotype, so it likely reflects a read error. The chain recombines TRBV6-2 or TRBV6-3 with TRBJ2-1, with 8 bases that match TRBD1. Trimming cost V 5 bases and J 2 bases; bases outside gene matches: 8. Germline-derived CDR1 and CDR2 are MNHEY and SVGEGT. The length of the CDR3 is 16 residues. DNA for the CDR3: TGTGCCAGCAGTGTCCAGGGGGCTGGGACCTACAATGAGCAGTTCTTC. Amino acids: CASSVQGAGTYNEQFF.

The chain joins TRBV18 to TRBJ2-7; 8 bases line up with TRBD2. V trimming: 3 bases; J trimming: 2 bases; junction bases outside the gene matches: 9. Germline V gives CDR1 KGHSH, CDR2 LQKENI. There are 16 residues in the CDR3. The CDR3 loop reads CASSPAQRETTYEQYF. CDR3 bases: TGTGCCAGCTCACCCGCCCAGCGGGAGACGACCTACGAGCAGTACTTC.

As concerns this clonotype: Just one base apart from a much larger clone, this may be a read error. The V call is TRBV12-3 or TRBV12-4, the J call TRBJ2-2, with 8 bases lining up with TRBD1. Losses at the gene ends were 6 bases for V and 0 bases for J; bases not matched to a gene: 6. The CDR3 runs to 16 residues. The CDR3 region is CASSTGGSSNTGELFF. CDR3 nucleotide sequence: TGTGCCAGCAGCACAGGGGGATCTTCGAACACCGGGGAGCTGTTTTTT.

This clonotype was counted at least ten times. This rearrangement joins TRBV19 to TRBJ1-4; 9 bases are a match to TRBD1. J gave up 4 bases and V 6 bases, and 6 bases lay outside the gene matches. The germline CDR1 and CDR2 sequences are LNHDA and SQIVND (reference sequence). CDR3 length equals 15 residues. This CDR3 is CASRATGGYNEKLFF. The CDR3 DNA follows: TGTGCCAGTAGAGCAACAGGGGGCTATAATGAAAAACTGTTTTTT.

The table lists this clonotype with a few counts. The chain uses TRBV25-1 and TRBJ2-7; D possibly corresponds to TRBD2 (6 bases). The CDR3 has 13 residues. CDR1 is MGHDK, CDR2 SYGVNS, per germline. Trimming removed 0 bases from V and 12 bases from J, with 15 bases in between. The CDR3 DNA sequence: TGTGCCAGCAGTGAATATATTGGCGGGGCACCGTACTTC. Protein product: CASSEYIGGAPYF.

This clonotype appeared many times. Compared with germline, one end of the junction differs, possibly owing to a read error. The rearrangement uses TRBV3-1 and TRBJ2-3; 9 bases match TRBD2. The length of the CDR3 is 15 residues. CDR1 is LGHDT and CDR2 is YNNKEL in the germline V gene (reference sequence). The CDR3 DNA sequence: TGTGCCAGCAGGCCTAGCGGGGCAAGCAGAGATACGCAGTATTTT. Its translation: CASRPSGASRDTQYF.

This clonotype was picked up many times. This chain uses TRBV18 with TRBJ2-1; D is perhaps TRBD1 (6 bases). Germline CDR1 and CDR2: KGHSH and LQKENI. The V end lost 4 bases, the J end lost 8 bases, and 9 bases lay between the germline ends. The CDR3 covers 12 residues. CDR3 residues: CASSRTDHEQFF. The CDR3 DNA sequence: TGTGCCAGCTCACGGACAGACCATGAGCAGTTCTTC.

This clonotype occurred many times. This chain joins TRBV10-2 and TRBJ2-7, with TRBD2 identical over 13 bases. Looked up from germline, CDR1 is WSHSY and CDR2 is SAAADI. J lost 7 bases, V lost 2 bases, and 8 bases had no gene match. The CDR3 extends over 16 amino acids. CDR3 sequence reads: CASSEVGTSGMGEQYF. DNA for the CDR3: TGCGCCAGCAGTGAGGTTGGGACTAGCGGGATGGGGGAGCAGTACTTC.

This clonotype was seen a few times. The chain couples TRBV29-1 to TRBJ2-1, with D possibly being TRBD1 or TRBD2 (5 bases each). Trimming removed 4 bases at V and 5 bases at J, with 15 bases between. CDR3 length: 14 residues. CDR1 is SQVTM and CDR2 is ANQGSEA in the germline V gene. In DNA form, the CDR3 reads TGCAGCGTTGGAGGGAGAATGGGGCACAATGAGCAGTTCTTC. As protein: CSVGGRMGHNEQFF.

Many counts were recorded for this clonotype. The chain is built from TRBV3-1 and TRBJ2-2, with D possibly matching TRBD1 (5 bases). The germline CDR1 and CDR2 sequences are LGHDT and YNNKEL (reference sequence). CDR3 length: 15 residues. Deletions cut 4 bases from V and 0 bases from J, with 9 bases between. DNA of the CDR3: TGTGCCAGCAGCCCTAGACAGCCGAACACCGGGGAGCTGTTTTTT. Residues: CASSPRQPNTGELFF.

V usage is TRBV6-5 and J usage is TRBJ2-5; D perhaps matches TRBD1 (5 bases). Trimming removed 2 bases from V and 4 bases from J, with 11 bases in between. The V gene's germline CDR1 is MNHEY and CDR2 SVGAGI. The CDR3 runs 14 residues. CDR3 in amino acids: CASSYVQGVETQYF. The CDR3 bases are TGTGCCAGCAGTTACGTCCAAGGGGTAGAGACCCAGTACTTC.

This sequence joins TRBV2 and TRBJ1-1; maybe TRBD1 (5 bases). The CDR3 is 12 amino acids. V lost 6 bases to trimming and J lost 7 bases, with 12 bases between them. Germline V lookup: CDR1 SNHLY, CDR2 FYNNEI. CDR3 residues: CASSPRGGEAFF. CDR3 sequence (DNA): TGTGCCAGCAGCCCAAGGGGAGGTGAAGCTTTCTTT.

Written as DNA, the CDR3 is TGTGCCAGCTCGACAGGGCTAATAGATACGCAGTATTTT. Translation: CASSTGLIDTQYF. This sequence joins TRBV10-3 and TRBJ2-3, with 7 bases aligning to TRBD1. Germline V gives CDR1 ENHRY, CDR2 SYGVKD. J gave up 5 bases and V 10 bases, and 9 bases lay outside the gene matches. This CDR3 has 13 residues.

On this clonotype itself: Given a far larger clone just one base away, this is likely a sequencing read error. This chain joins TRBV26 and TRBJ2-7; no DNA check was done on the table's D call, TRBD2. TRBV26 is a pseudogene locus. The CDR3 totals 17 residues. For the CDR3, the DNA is TGTGCCAGCAGCCAGGGACTAGCGGGAGGTAATGCTTACGAGCAGTACTTC. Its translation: CASSQGLAGGNAYEQYF.

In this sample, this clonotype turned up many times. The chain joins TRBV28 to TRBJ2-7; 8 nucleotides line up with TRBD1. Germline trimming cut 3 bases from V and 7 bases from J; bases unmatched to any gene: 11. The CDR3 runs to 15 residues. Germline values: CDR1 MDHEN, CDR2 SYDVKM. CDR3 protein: CASSFTGQGGTEQYF. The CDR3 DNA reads TGTGCCAGCAGTTTCACTGGACAGGGAGGAACAGAGCAGTACTTC.

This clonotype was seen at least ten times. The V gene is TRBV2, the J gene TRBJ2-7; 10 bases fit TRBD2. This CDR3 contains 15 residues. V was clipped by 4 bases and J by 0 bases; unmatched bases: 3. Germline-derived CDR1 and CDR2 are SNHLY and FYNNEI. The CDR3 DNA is TGTGCCAGCAGTGGTGCTAGCGGGAGCTCCTACGAGCAGTACTTC. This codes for CASSGASGSSYEQYF.

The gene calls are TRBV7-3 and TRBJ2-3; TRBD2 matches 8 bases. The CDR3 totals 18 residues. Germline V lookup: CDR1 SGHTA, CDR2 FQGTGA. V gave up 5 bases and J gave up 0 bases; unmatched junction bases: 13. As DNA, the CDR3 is TGTGCCAGCAGCCAAAGGGGGACTAGAACCTCTAGCACAGATACGCAGTATTTT. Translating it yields CASSQRGTRTSSTDTQYF.